A single sample is the source of the 12 T cell receptor beta chains below, sequenced in a study of T cell repertoires in ileal Crohn's disease (dated by TCRdb to about 2019). The library was built by means of the immunoSEQ multiplex PCR assay. TCRdb re-hosts the immuneACCESS table, in-frame sequences only. Its copies lack some clones; in the studies checked, an unresolved V gene accounts for under half of them, and the cause for the rest is not known. This sample comprises about 4,000 clones, around 70% of them detected only once. Approximately 10% of the sample is in the top ten clones. The time point label, as the study defines it: proximal margin of the surgical specimen (macroscopically non-inflamed). Sequencing input: ileal tissue. These receptors came from an adult with Crohn's disease.

This sequence joins TRBV6-5 and TRBJ1-1; unclear D gene. Trimming removed 2 bases at V and 8 bases at J, with 15 bases between. Germline V lookup: CDR1 MNHEY, CDR2 SVGAGI. The CDR3 sequence is 14 residues long. CDR3 in amino acids: CASSYGRGEREAFF. For the CDR3, the DNA is TGTGCCAGCAGTTACGGTCGAGGCGAGAGGGAAGCTTTCTTT.

V is TRBV18 and J is TRBJ1-4, with D possibly matching TRBD1 (6 bases). The CDR3 has 18 amino acids. Trimming removed 6 bases at V and 8 bases at J, with 28 bases between. The germline V gene encodes CDR1 KGHSH and CDR2 LQKENI. DNA of the CDR3: TGTGCCAGCTCGACATGGAGGCAGGGGCCATCGCGGGGGGAAAAACTGTTTTTT. Translating it yields CASSTWRQGPSRGEKLFF.

As concerns this clone: The same CDR3 arises from other DNA sequences in this sample as well. J is TRBJ1-2 and V is TRBV19, with TRBD1 identical over 7 bases. In germline, CDR1 is LNHDA, CDR2 SQIVND (reference sequence). Trimming at V came to 11 bases and at J to 6 bases, leaving 6 bases not matched to a gene. The CDR3 totals 11 residues. The DNA for the CDR3 is TGTGCCCTGGGGCAGGGGGATGGCTACACCTTC. This sequence encodes CALGQGDGYTF. The full variable domain, in which reference TRBV19 and TRBJ1-2 provide the parts outside the CDR3, is DGGITQSPKYLFRKEGQNVTLSCEQNLNHDAMYWYRQDPGQGLRLIYYSQIVNDFQKGDIAEGYSVSREKKESFPLTVTSAQKNPTAFYLCALGQGDGYTFGSGTRLTVV.

The chain joins TRBV27 to TRBJ2-1, with a weak D call TRBD2 (7 bases). Germline CDR1 is MNHEY and CDR2 is SMNVEV (reference sequence). CDR3 length: 15 residues. V was shortened by 3 bases and J by 10 bases, with 19 bases between the two germline ends. The CDR3 sequence is CASSLARGGLAEQFF. CDR3 in DNA: TGTGCCAGCAGTTTGGCCAGGGGAGGGTTGGCGGAGCAGTTCTTC.

In this sample, this clone turned up once. The chain uses TRBV7-8 and TRBJ1-2; the match to TRBD1 covers 9 bases. This CDR3 has 15 residues. With V trimmed by 3 bases and J by 6 bases, 8 bases remained unmatched. Germline-derived CDR1 and CDR2 are SGHVS and FQNEAQ. The CDR3 nucleotides read TGTGCCAGCAGCTTGGGTGGACAGGGGTCGGATGGCTACACCTTC. Amino acids: CASSLGGQGSDGYTF.

The DNA for the CDR3 is TGTGCCAGCAGCTTAGGTATACAGGGGATGGAGACCCAGTACTTC. Protein: CASSLGIQGMETQYF. The chain is built from TRBV7-6 and TRBJ2-5, with 7 bases identical to TRBD1. Trimming cost V 1 base and J 5 bases; bases outside gene matches: 7. Germline V gives CDR1 SGHVS, CDR2 FNYEAQ. The CDR3 has 15 residues.

The chain joins TRBV9 to TRBJ1-2, with D possibly TRBD1 on 5 matching bases. The length of the CDR3 is 12 residues. The germline gives CDR1 SGDLS, CDR2 YYNGEE. V was clipped by 3 bases and J by 8 bases, with 11 bases between them. DNA of the CDR3: TGTGCCAGCAGCGACCAGGGTTGGGGCTACACCTTC. Protein product: CASSDQGWGYTF.

This clone has more than one count but fewer than ten. The CDR3 DNA follows: TGTGCCAGCAGTCTGGGACAGGGAGGCTCACCCCTCCACTTT. Translating it yields CASSLGQGGSPLHF. V and J are TRBV28 and TRBJ1-6; 9 positions agree with TRBD1. The CDR3 loop spans 14 amino acids. The germline V gene has CDR1 MDHEN and CDR2 SYDVKM. V shed 5 bases, J shed 10 bases, and the junction held 6 bases outside the gene matches.

This chain connects TRBV9 to TRBJ1-1, with D unclear. Germline V gives CDR1 SGDLS, CDR2 YYNGEE. CDR3 length equals 13 residues. Trimming removed 6 bases from V and 3 bases from J, with 12 bases in between. CDR3 region: CASTPGKDTEAFF. CDR3 DNA sequence: TGTGCCAGCACTCCGGGGAAAGACACTGAAGCTTTCTTT.

J is TRBJ1-2 and V is TRBV27; TRBD1 agrees at 7 bases. J was trimmed by 6 bases and V by 0 bases; bases with no gene match: 10. CDR3 length: 16 residues. CDR1 is MNHEY, CDR2 SMNVEV, per germline (reference sequence). The CDR3 reads CASSLSLPGTAHGYTF. The DNA of the CDR3 is TGTGCCAGCAGTTTATCACTCCCCGGGACAGCCCATGGCTACACCTTC.

The V gene is TRBV7-3, the J gene TRBJ2-2; the D gene is possibly TRBD2 (6 bases). With 2 bases removed from V and 4 bases from J, the gap between germline ends came to 8 bases. In germline, CDR1 is SGHTA, CDR2 FQGTGA. CDR3 length: 14 residues. For the CDR3, the DNA is TGTGCCAGCAGCTTACTGGGGGGCACCGGGGAGCTGTTTTTT. Protein: CASSLLGGTGELFF.

In this sample, this clone is large. The chain is built from TRBV19 and TRBJ2-7; 8 bases fit TRBD1. The trim removed 6 bases at V and 3 bases at J, leaving 7 bases unmatched. Per the germline V gene, CDR1 is LNHDA and CDR2 is SQIVND (reference sequence). This CDR3 contains 14 residues. CDR3 sequence reads: CASSHRDRLYEQYF. CDR3 nucleotides: TGTGCCAGTAGCCACCGGGACAGGCTCTACGAGCAGTACTTC.